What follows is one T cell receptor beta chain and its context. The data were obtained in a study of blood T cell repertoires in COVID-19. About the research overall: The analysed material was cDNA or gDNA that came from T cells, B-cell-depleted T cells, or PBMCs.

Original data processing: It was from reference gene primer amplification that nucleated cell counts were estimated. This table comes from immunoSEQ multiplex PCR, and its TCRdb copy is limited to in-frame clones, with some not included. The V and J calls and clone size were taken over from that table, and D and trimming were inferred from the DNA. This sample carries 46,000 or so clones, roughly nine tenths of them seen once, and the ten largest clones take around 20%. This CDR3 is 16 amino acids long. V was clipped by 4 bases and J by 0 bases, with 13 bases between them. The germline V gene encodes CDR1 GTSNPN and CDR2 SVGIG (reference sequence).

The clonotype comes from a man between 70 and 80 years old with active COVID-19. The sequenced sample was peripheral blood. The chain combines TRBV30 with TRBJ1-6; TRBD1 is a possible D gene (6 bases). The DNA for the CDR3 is TGTGCCTGGACCAAAGGGGGTAGCTCCTATAATTCACCCCTCCACTTT. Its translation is CAWTKGGSSYNSPLHF.